This TCR beta chain was sequenced during a study of shared clonotypes between healthy human individuals. As concerns this clone: As yet, its antigen is unknown.

Evenly divided among several immunoSEQ plates was the genomic DNA of each subset. In the authors' methods: Filtering differed, since immunoSEQ gave only junction sequences and no quality scores. Some clones are missing from TCRdb's copy, which holds only in-frame ones; the method was immunoSEQ multiplex PCR. From that table come the V and J calls and clone size; the DNA was used to work out D and trimming. The sample lists over 2,000,000 clones, about 94% seen once, with approximately 1.6% in the top ten. V was pared by 6 bases and J by 4 bases, with 15 bases between. CDR3 length: 14 residues. CDR1 is MDHEN and CDR2 is SYDVKM in the germline V gene. Broader study findings: In general, naive subsets displayed greater estimated richness than memory subsets did.

Naive CD8 cells, CD45RO-negative and positively selected for CCR7, excluded terminally differentiated effector memory CD45RA+ cells. Study donors comprised healthy, HIV-negative adults devoid of recent acute infection or vaccination. The receptor comes from a man aged 18 to 29 in good health. Some clones in this sample may be carry-over from other donors' samples. V gene TRBV28 combines with J gene TRBJ1-1; the D is unclear. Sequencing was done on a sample of naive CD8+ T cells from PBMCs. The CDR3 bases are TGTGCCAGCAGGCCCTTTGGGGTGGGCACTGAAGCTTTCTTT. This encodes CASRPFGVGTEAFF.